This passage covers 9 T cell receptor beta chains from one sample sequenced in a study of early T cells in non-severe SARS-CoV-2 infection. In TCRdb, the 5' RACE reads were re-called with MiXCR into one record per CDR3 protein. The repertoire consists of 65,000 to 90,000 distinct CDR3 sequences, with approximately 13% occurring once and the leading ten covering approximately 7%. Sequencing used whole blood. The receptors here all came from an adult who was a healthcare worker with PCR-confirmed SARS-CoV-2 infection or an uninfected control (not recorded which).

The chain has TRBV10-3 and TRBJ2-1; D possibly matches TRBD1 or TRBD2 (5 bases each). Between the trimmed V and J ends, which lost 7 bases and 7 bases, there was a span of 11 bases. The CDR3 is 12 amino acids. CDR1 and CDR2 from the germline V gene are ENHRY and SYGVKD. The CDR3 loop reads CAINSGRNEQFF. CDR3 bases: TGTGCCATCAATTCGGGACGGAATGAGCAGTTCTTC.

This clonotype has just a few counts. The chain employs TRBV2 and TRBJ2-7; possibly TRBD1 for D (5 bases). V dropped 3 bases and J dropped 6 bases, with 21 bases sitting between them. CDR3 size: 16 residues. CDR1 is SNHLY and CDR2 is FYNNEI in the germline V gene. The CDR3 nucleotides are TGTGCCAGCAGTGACCCTCCGAAGGGGCAAAATGGCGAGCAGTACTTC. Its translation is CASSDPPKGQNGEQYF.

This clonotype was counted a few times. The rearrangement uses TRBV7-8 and TRBJ2-2, with 8 bases identical to TRBD2. Germline CDR1 is SGHVS and CDR2 is FQNEAQ. V lost 1 base and J lost 1; bases outside the gene matches: 2. The CDR3 totals 16 residues. The CDR3 here is CASSLVTSGNTGELFF. DNA of the CDR3: TGTGCCAGCAGCTTAGTTACTAGCGGGAACACCGGGGAGCTGTTTTTT.

This clonotype was detected a few times. The rearrangement links TRBV5-1 to TRBJ2-2; a weak D match, TRBD1 (6 bases). V lost 6 bases to trimming and J lost 1 base, with 16 bases between them. The CDR3 length is 16 residues. Germline values: CDR1 SGHRS, CDR2 YFSETQ. This chain's CDR3 is CASNLRGALNTGELFF. Here the CDR3 DNA reads TGCGCCAGCAATCTCAGGGGCGCACTGAACACCGGGGAGCTGTTTTTT.

This clonotype has ten or more counts. The chain employs TRBV6-2 or TRBV6-3 and TRBJ2-7, with TRBD1 matching over 9 bases. This CDR3 contains 15 residues. The ends lost 5 bases at V and 7 bases at J; junction bases unmatched: 12. In germline, CDR1 is MNHEY, CDR2 SVGEGT. The CDR3 coding sequence is TGTGCCAGCAGTGCGCCGGGACAGGGTATAGGGGAGCAGTACTTC. Translating gives CASSAPGQGIGEQYF.

This clonotype showed up many times. CDR3 coding DNA: TGTGCCAGCAGTCGGGGGTATGCTCAGCCCCAGCATTTT. Protein sequence: CASSRGYAQPQHF. The chain combines TRBV2 with TRBJ1-5; tentatively, D is TRBD1 (5 bases). CDR1 and CDR2 from the germline V gene are SNHLY and FYNNEI. V was pared by 5 bases and J by 6 bases, with 11 bases between. The CDR3 is made up of 13 amino acids.

This clonotype showed up just a few times. The genes are TRBV4-2 and TRBJ2-1; 8 nucleotides line up with TRBD2. V was pared by 0 bases and J by 1 base, with 5 bases of the junction left unmatched. Germline V gene lookup returns CDR1 LGHNA and CDR2 YNFKEQ. The CDR3 runs to 17 residues. The CDR3 protein is CASSQEQLAESYNEQFF. DNA of the CDR3: TGTGCCAGCAGCCAAGAACAACTAGCGGAATCCTACAATGAGCAGTTCTTC.

The rearrangement joins TRBV28 to TRBJ2-7, with 12 nucleotides matching TRBD2. Germline assignment: CDR1 MDHEN and CDR2 SYDVKM. This CDR3 contains 16 residues. J gave up 1 base and V 3 bases, and 4 bases lay outside the gene matches. CDR3 nucleotide sequence: TGTGCCAGCAGTTTGTTGGGGACTAGCGGGTCCTACGAGCAGTACTTC. This codes for CASSLLGTSGSYEQYF.

The chain recombines TRBV5-6 with TRBJ2-7, with D tentatively TRBD2 (6 bases). In germline, CDR1 is SGHDT, CDR2 YYEEEE. V lost 3 bases to trimming and J lost 6 bases, with 28 bases between them. CDR3 length equals 18 residues. The DNA for the CDR3 is TGTGCCAGCAGCTACTCACCCACCACTGTCCGCGGGACTGGCGAGCAGTACTTC. Translation: CASSYSPTTVRGTGEQYF.